These 9 T cell receptor beta chains came from one sample sequenced in a study of response to subunit inactivated influenza vaccine. A single record per CDR3 protein comes from TCRdb applying MiXCR to the RT-PCR reads. Among about 780,000 distinct CDR3 sequences listed, around 18% were seen once. This sample comprised PBMCs from blood, obtained about 5 days after vaccination. Every receptor here comes from a man in his fifties who received an inactivated influenza vaccine.

This sequence joins TRBV5-6 and TRBJ2-1; weak D call: TRBD2 (6 bases). Germline values: CDR1 SGHDT, CDR2 YYEEEE. With 4 bases removed from V and 8 bases from J, the gap between germline ends came to 13 bases. CDR3 length: 13 residues. For the CDR3, the DNA is TGTGCCAGCAGCAACGGGAGAGTGGATGAGCAGTTCTTC. Translation: CASSNGRVDEQFF. The full variable domain, its missing parts supplied by reference TRBV5-6 and TRBJ2-1, is DAGVTQSPTHLIKTRGQQVTLRCSPKSGHDTVSWYQQALGQGPQFIFQYYEEEERQRGNFPDRFSGHQFPNYSSELNVNALLLGDSALYLCASSNGRVDEQFFGPGTRLTVL.

The rearrangement uses TRBV7-2 and TRBJ2-3, with 12 bases that match TRBD2. Germline CDR1 and CDR2: SGHTA and FQGNSA. The CDR3 length is 17 residues. V shed 2 bases, J shed 4 bases, and the junction held 7 bases outside the gene matches. CDR3 in DNA: TGTGCCAGCAGCTTACCGACTAGCGGGAGTGTAGCAGATACGCAGTATTTT. Translating gives CASSLPTSGSVADTQYF.

In this sample, this clonotype turned up a few times. The chain is built from TRBV4-2 and TRBJ2-1; a possible D gene is TRBD2 (5 bases). Trimming took 0 bases from V and 0 from J, leaving 12 bases between them. The germline V gene encodes CDR1 LGHNA and CDR2 YNFKEQ. The CDR3 runs to 17 residues. The CDR3 DNA reads as TGTGCCAGCAGCCAAGAATGGGAGTTTTTCTCCTACAATGAGCAGTTCTTC. It encodes CASSQEWEFFSYNEQFF.

This clonotype was counted only a few times. The chain recombines TRBV7-2 with TRBJ2-7; 8 bases agree with TRBD1. The V gene's germline CDR1 is SGHTA and CDR2 FQGNSA. The V and J ends lost 5 bases and 2 bases, in that order; junction bases with no gene match: 8. The CDR3 length is 15 residues. Here the CDR3 reads CASSPRRDRTYEQYF. The CDR3 nucleotides are TGTGCCAGCAGCCCTAGACGGGACAGGACCTACGAGCAGTACTTC. Full variable domain (remainder filled in from reference TRBV7-2 and TRBJ2-7): GAGVSQSPSNKVTEKGKDVELRCDPISGHTALYWYRQSLGQGLEFLIYFQGNSAPDKSGLPSDRFSAERTGGSVSTLTIQRTQQEDSAVYLCASSPRRDRTYEQYFGPGTRLTVT.

This clonotype has just a few counts. The gene calls are TRBV11-2 and TRBJ2-1; D is perhaps TRBD1 (6 bases). Germline V gene data show CDR1 as SGHAT and CDR2 as FQNNGV. The ends were cut back, 0 bases at V and 5 bases at J, with 11 bases in the middle. The CDR3 has 15 residues. CDR3 loop: CASSLESGQHNEQFF. DNA of the CDR3: TGTGCCAGCAGCTTAGAGTCAGGACAGCACAATGAGCAGTTCTTC.

This clonotype came up many times. The V and J genes are TRBV7-9 and TRBJ2-3; D is possibly TRBD2 (7 bases). This CDR3 has 17 amino acids. The V end was cut by 2 bases, the J end by 5 bases, with 20 bases between. CDR1 is SEHNR, CDR2 FQNEAQ, per germline (reference sequence). CDR3 sequence reads: CASSLSIFGGQEDTQYF. CDR3 bases: TGTGCCAGCAGCTTAAGTATTTTCGGGGGGCAAGAAGATACGCAGTATTTT.

The genes are TRBV20-1 and TRBJ2-1, with unresolved D. The length of the CDR3 is 13 residues. V dropped 6 bases and J dropped 0 bases, with 9 bases sitting between them. Germline lookup yields CDR1 DFQATT and CDR2 SNEGSKA (reference sequence). CDR3 sequence reads: CSASRLSYNEQFF. CDR3 DNA sequence: TGCAGTGCCTCCAGGCTCTCCTACAATGAGCAGTTCTTC.

The chain recombines TRBV20-1 with TRBJ2-7; no definite D call. Germline V gene lookup returns CDR1 DFQATT and CDR2 SNEGSKA (reference sequence). CDR3 length: 11 amino acids. V dropped 2 bases and J dropped 4 bases, with 6 bases sitting between them. As DNA, the CDR3 is TGCAGTGCTAGAATCGCATACGAGCAGTACTTC. It translates to CSARIAYEQYF.

The table lists this clonotype with a few counts. CDR3 sequence (DNA): TGCAGTGCTCCCTTAGGGGACAACAATCAGCCCCAGCATTTT. As protein: CSAPLGDNNQPQHF. The rearrangement links TRBV20-1 to TRBJ1-5; TRBD1 is a possible D gene (6 bases). CDR1 DFQATT and CDR2 SNEGSKA come from the germline V gene (reference sequence). V was trimmed by 5 bases and J by 3 bases, leaving 14 bases between them. CDR3 length: 14 amino acids.